This T cell receptor beta chain was found in a study of CD8+ T cells in alopecia areata (dated by TCRdb to the late 2010s). Notes on the research overall: The treated patients took part in an open-label pilot trial in which moderate-to-severe alopecia areata was treated with oral tofacitinib at 5 to 10 mg twice daily. Scalp clonality was compared across normal scalp (n=4), patchy alopecia areata scalp (n=8), and alopecia totalis/universalis scalp (n=8). Biopsies were taken from tofacitinib-treated patients at baseline and at 4 and 24 weeks of treatment, and a later scalp biopsy was taken in several of the tofacitinib-treated patients. The study used high-throughput TCRbeta sequencing to examine T cell clonal expansion in alopecia areata, in both the C3H/HeJ mouse model and human patients. In humans, TCRbeta sequencing was performed on scalp tissue and on sorted CD4+ and CD8+ peripheral blood T cells from healthy controls and from patients with patchy or totalis/universalis alopecia areata. RNA was extracted with the PAXgene miRNA kit for fixed scalp, the miRNeasy kit for PBMCs, and the RNeasy kit for mouse skin. The SALT score, which quantifies the percentage of affected scalp surface area, was used to measure disease severity in treated patients. TCRbeta CDR3 regions were amplified by immunoSEQ multiplex PCR with 35 Vbeta forward and 13 Jbeta reverse primers. Patients stayed on tofacitinib for 6 to 18 months and then had 6 months of follow-up off drug so that delayed response and recurrence could be assessed. What the research found in general, with its limitations: Unlike mouse skin, which is dominated by gammadelta T cells, normal human skin has resident alphabeta T cells that are also sequenced, and this complicates analysis of the scalp TCR repertoire. Because the treated cohort was small and had just a single nonresponder, larger studies are needed to establish links between baseline CD8+ expansion and response. Scalp clonality and the number of expanded CD8+ clones among the top 100 scalp clones were significantly decreased by tofacitinib. Compared with mice, TCR sequences shared between patients were less clear, possibly partly because of HLA diversity across the patient population. Lesional scalp, especially in alopecia totalis/universalis, showed higher clonality and more expanded CD8+ clones than normal scalp, suggesting antigenic drive. Many expanded lesional clones were found to persist in scalp and blood during tofacitinib treatment, and relapse after treatment cessation may be partly explained by this persistence.

The CDR3 goes from the cysteine to the phenylalanine over 12 residues. Solely the CDR3 DNA is kept, with 36 bases framed from the first base. From a lookup of the germline V gene (reference sequence), CDR1 and CDR2 are SEHNR and FQNEAQ. V is shortened by 0 bases, J by 7 bases, and the region joining them spans 4 bases. Details on this clone: The specificity of this receptor is unknown. It has no much larger one-base neighbor in the sample; base qualities were not kept.

The library was produced with the immunoSEQ multiplex PCR assay. RNA was extracted from all samples and reverse transcribed into cDNA as template for TCR sequencing. First-strand cDNA was synthesized with SuperScript III using a 2:1 mix of oligo-dT and random hexamers. A synthetic immune receptor repertoire was used to assess amplification bias, and residual bias was removed computationally. In the original analysis: Raw reads were preprocessed to remove errors, and CDR3 was defined according to IMGT conventions as the region from the conserved cysteine to phenylalanine. Clonality was calculated as 1 minus Shannon entropy normalized by log2 of the number of productive unique TCRs. CD4 or CD8 identity of scalp clones was inferred by cross-referencing scalp TCRbeta sequences with sorted blood CD4 and CD8 repertoires. TCRdb obtained this table from immuneACCESS and retained in-frame rearrangements with V and J assigned. These tables miss some clones; where compared with another copy, unresolved V genes account for less than half of the shortfall, and the remainder is unexplained. For V, J and clone size, that table is used; D and trimming come from the DNA. The sample contains about 110,000 clones, around 53% of them found a single time. The ten largest clones capture 12% of the sample.

In light of the paper, this sample's time point label describes: about 25 weeks on oral tofacitinib. Sample treatment or condition, as interpreted from the label and publication: oral pan-JAK inhibitor, 5-10 mg twice daily. Peripheral blood and lesional scalp punch biopsies were obtained from patients with alopecia areata. PBMCs were isolated by density centrifugation and stained for CD3, CD4 and CD8, after which CD4+ and CD8+ T cells were sorted on a FACSAria. The V gene is TRBV7-9 and the J gene is TRBJ2-1; a confident D gene designation cannot be given. The specimen was CD8+ T cells sorted from blood, collected at week 24, from a patient treated with tofacitinib. This sequence originates from a human donor with alopecia areata. In nucleotides, the sequence is TGTGCCAGCAGCTTAGCGAGGAATGAGCAGTTCTTC. Its protein reads: CASSLARNEQFF.